This TCR beta chain was sequenced during a study of control samples from healthy donors and cancer patients. Trimming took off 0 bases at V and 1 base at J, with 9 bases between the two ends. This CDR3 has 15 amino acids. Germline values: CDR1 MNHEY, CDR2 SVGAGI. Sequencing was performed with immunoSEQ multiplex PCR; in TCRdb, only in-frame clones are kept and a portion is missing. Found here are about 140,000 clones, roughly 92% of them singletons; the top ten hold around 13%. The chain links TRBV6-5 to TRBJ1-1; D is uncertain. Sequences were obtained from blood. The sequence derives from a man aged 35 to 55 in good health. The CDR3 DNA follows: TGTGCCAGCAGTTACTCGATTTGGGAGAACACTGAAGCTTTCTTT. Protein sequence: CASSYSIWENTEAFF.